This T cell receptor (beta chain) is from a study of shared clonotypes between healthy human individuals. At a deep level, the assay was run. Produced via immunoSEQ multiplex PCR; TCRdb's table is partial and in-frame only. The profile shows fewer than 700,000 clones, around 77% of them singletons. Unsorted samples relied on 80 million to 90 million PBMCs, which served as the source of genomic DNA. CDR3 length: 13 residues. Germline assignment: CDR1 LNHDA and CDR2 SQIVND (reference sequence). J gave up 1 base and V 7 bases, and 3 bases lay outside the gene matches. This clone was observed once. The sequence was obtained from a woman aged 35 to 49 in good health. Some clones in this sample may be carry-over from other donors' samples. The V gene is TRBV19, the J gene TRBJ1-1; 7 bases agree with TRBD1. The material sequenced was PBMCs. The CDR3 sequence is CASTGQSNTEAFF. The DNA of the CDR3 is TGTGCCAGTACGGGACAGTCGAACACTGAAGCTTTCTTT.